This TCR beta chain is drawn from a study of blood T cell repertoires in COVID-19. Looking at the study overall: Samples came from the United States, Italy and Spain, spanning acute and convalescent COVID-19. PBMCs, B-cell-depleted T cells, or T cells were the source of the cDNA or gDNA that made up the material.

Germline-derived CDR1 and CDR2 are MDHEN and SYDVKM. The CDR3 length is 18 residues. The V gene end was trimmed by 8 bases and the J gene end by 8 bases; junction bases not matched to a gene: 25. TCRdb keeps only in-frame clones here, not all; method: immunoSEQ multiplex PCR. The sample comprises fewer than 250,000 clones, around four fifths of which are singletons, and 0.95% rests with the top ten. Sequences were obtained from peripheral blood. The chain links TRBV28 to TRBJ1-1, with 8 bases lining up with TRBD1. The sequence was obtained from a man in his fifties or sixties with COVID-19, enrolled during active disease. CDR3 in amino acids: CASPPGARQGKASREAFF. CDR3 sequence (DNA): TGTGCCAGCCCTCCGGGGGCCCGACAGGGGAAGGCCTCAAGAGAAGCTTTCTTT.